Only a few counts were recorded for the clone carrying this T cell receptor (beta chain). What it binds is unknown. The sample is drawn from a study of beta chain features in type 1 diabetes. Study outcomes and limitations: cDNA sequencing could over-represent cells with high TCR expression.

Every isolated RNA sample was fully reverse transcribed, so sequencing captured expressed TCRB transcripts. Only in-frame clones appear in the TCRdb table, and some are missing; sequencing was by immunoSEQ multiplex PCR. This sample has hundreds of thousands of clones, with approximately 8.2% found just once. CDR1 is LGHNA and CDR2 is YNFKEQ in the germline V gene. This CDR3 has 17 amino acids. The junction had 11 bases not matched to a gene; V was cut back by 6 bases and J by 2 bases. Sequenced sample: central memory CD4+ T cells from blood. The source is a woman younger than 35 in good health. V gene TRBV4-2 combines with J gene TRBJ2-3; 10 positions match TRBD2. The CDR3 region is CASSPPSGRPLTDTQYF. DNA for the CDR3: TGTGCCAGCAGTCCTCCTAGCGGGAGACCACTCACAGATACGCAGTATTTT.